In its sample, the clone carrying this T cell receptor (beta chain) was seen a few times. The sample comes from a study of T-cell reconstitution after alpha-beta-depleted transplantation in children. Preparation of the TCRbeta library involved a method that used unique molecular identifiers. TCRdb re-called the PCR reads through MiXCR, storing one row per CDR3 protein. The repertoire holds about 250,000 distinct CDR3 sequences, with about 24% as singletons. Sequenced material: PBMCs, mostly from graft donor cells, taken 360 days after TCRalphabeta/CD19-depleted stem cell transplant. This TCR was sampled from a female patient between 2 and 15 years old who had a stem cell transplant for congenital amegakaryocytic thrombocytopenia, so the T cells may come from the graft donor.

The CDR3 DNA follows: TGTGCCACTCAGGGGACTAATGAAAAACTGTTTTTT. Its protein product is CATQGTNEKLFF. The gene calls are TRBV10-3 and TRBJ1-4; D is possibly TRBD1 (6 bases). Germline lookup yields CDR1 ENHRY and CDR2 SYGVKD. Between the trimmed V and J ends, which lost 10 bases and 2 bases, there was a span of 8 bases. This CDR3 spans 12 amino acids.